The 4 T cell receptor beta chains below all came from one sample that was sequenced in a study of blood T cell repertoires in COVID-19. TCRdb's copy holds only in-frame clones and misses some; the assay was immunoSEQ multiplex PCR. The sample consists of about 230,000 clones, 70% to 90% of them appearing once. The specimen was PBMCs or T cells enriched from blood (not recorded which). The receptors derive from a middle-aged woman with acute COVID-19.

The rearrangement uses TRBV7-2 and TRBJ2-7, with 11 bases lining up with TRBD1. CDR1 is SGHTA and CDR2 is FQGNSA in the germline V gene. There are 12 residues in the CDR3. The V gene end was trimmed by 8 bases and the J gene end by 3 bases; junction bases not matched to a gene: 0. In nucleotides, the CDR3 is TGTGCCAGCGGGACAGGGGGCTACGAGCAGTACTTC. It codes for CASGTGGYEQYF.

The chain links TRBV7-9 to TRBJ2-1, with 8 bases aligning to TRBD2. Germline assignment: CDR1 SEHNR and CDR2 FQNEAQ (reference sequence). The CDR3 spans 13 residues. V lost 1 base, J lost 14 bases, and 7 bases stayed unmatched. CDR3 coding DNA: TGTGCCAGCAGCTTAGAAGAGCGGGGGAGAAAGTTCTTC. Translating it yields CASSLEERGRKFF.

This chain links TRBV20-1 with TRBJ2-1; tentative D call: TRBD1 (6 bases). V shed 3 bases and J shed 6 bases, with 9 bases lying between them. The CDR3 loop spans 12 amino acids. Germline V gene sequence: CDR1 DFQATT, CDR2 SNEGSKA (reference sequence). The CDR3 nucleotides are TGCAGTGCTAGTGGGGGCCTCAATGAGCAGTTCTTC. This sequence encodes CSASGGLNEQFF.

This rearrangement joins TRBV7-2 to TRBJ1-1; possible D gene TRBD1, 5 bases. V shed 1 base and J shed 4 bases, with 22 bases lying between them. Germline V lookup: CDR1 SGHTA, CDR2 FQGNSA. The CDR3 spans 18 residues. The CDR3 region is CASSLVGQSQARGTEAFF. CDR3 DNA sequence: TGTGCCAGCAGCTTAGTCGGCCAATCACAGGCAAGAGGCACTGAAGCTTTCTTT.